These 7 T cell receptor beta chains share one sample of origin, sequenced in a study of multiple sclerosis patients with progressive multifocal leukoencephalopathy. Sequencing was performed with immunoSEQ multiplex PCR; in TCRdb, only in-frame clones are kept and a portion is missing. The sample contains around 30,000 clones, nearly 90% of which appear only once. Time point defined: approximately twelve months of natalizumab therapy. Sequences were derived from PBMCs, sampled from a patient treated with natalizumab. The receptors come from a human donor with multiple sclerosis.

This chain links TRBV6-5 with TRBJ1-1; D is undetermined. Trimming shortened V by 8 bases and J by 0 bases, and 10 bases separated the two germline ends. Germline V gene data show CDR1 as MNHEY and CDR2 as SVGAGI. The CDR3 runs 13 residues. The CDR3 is CASERDLNTEAFF. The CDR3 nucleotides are TGTGCCAGCGAGCGGGATTTGAACACTGAAGCTTTCTTT.

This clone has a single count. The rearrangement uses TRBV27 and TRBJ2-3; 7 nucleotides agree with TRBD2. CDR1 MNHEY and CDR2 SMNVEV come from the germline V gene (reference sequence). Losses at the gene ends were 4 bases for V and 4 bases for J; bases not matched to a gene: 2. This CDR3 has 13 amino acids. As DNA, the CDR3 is TGTGCCAGCAGTTCAGGGAGGGCAGATACGCAGTATTTT. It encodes CASSSGRADTQYF.

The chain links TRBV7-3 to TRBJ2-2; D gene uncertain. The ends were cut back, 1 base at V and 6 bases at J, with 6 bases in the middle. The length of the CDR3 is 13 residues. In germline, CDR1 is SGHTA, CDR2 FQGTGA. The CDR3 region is CASSLNPSGELFF. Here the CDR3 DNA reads TGTGCCAGCAGCTTAAATCCATCCGGGGAGCTGTTTTTT.

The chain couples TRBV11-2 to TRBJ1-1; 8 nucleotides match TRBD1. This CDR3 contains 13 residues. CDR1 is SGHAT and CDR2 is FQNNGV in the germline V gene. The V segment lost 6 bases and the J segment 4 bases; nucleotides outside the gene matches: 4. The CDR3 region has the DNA TGTGCCAGCAGGGGACAGGCGGGCACTGAAGCTTTCTTT. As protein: CASRGQAGTEAFF.

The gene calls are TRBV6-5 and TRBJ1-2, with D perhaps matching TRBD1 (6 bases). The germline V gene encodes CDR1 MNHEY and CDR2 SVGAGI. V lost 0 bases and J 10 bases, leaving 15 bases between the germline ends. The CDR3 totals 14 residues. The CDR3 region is CASSYSGQGIDYTF. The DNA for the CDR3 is TGTGCCAGCAGTTACTCGGGGCAGGGGATAGACTACACCTTC.

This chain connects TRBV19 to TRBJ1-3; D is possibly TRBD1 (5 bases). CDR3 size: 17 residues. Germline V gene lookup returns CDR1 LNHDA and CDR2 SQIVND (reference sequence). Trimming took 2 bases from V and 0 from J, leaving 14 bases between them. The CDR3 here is CASSILAGLYSGNTIYF. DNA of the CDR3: TGTGCCAGTAGTATATTGGCAGGGCTATACTCTGGAAACACCATATATTTT.

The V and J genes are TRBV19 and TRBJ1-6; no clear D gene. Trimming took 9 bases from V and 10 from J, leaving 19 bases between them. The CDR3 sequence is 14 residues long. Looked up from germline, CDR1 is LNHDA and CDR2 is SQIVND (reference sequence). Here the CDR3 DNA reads TGTGCCAGCAGAACTGTGCTTGGGTACTCACCCCTCCACTTT. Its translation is CASRTVLGYSPLHF.